The entry below describes one T cell receptor (beta chain). Germline V gives CDR1 LNHNV, CDR2 YYDKDF (reference sequence). V lost 5 bases and J lost 3; bases outside the gene matches: 4. The CDR3 is 15 amino acids. Original data processing: From reference gene primer amplification, estimates of nucleated cell counts were derived. Data came from immunoSEQ multiplex PCR; TCRdb stores just in-frame clones and leaves some out. V, J and clone size were drawn from that table, and D and trimming were deduced from the DNA. The sample has approximately 160,000 clones, around 82% seen once; the top ten hold roughly 1.1%. This sample is part of a study of blood T cell repertoires in COVID-19. Overall study context: The origin of the acute and convalescent COVID-19 samples was the United States, Italy and Spain. From T cells, B-cell-depleted T cells, or PBMCs came the material, which was cDNA or gDNA.

The source of this sequence is a man aged 55-75 years who had recovered from COVID-19. The rearrangement joins TRBV15 to TRBJ2-6; TRBD2 matches 7 bases. The sample comprised peripheral blood. CDR3 protein: CATSARGDGANVLTF. Written as DNA, the CDR3 is TGTGCCACCAGCGCCCGGGGGGATGGGGCCAACGTCCTGACTTTC.